Given below is one T cell receptor beta chain in context. This clonotype was picked up many times. It lacks a known antigen. It has no much larger one-base neighbor in the sample; base qualities were not kept. Using 3' ligation of a UMI-containing oligonucleotide to TCR cDNA, the study laid out a robust and sensitive protocol to amplify, sequence and analyze TCRs. For whole blood analysis, around 2.4 ml of peripheral blood was collected from healthy adult volunteers into Tempus tubes, and RNA was extracted following the manufacturer's instructions. Before reverse transcription, total RNA that had not been cell sorted was treated with RQ1 DNase, with a target input of 1 to 1000 ng. To check how robust the pipeline was in samples where T cells make up a minority population, libraries were built from skin biopsies and whole blood. The data derive from a study of naive and memory T cell subsets (dated by TCRdb to the late 2010s). Describing the broader study: According to the figure summarizing the samples, there were some ten blood donors, 7 tuberculin skin test biopsies and 3 saline control biopsies. Usually PCR2 was run as a SYBR Green qPCR and stopped at a set threshold, although low-input samples could use end-point PCR (roughly 6 cycles) instead. The paper's findings and limits, for the study overall: The potential sensitivity of the RNA-based method to TCR transcript changes with T cell activation and differentiation was acknowledged.

Receptors were amplified or captured by 5' RACE. Four rounds of PCR, run with the SP2 primer together with nested alpha and beta constant region primers, were used to amplify the ligated cDNA. TCR RNA was reverse transcribed with SuperScript IV using alpha and beta constant region primers for the blood and skin samples. T4 RNA ligase 1 was used to ligate an oligonucleotide containing the Illumina SP2 primer and a UMI to the 3' end of the cDNA. To prevent hairpin formation, the 12-nucleotide UMI was made up of two random hexamers with an eight-base spacer between them. From the second PCR onward, TCR alpha and beta chain libraries were processed separately and dual indexed for multiplexing. After pooling, the indexed libraries were analyzed by capillary electrophoresis and sequenced on either an Illumina MiSeq or NextSeq. PhiX DNA at about 5-7.5% was added to the libraries to raise base diversity and improve cluster recognition. The authors' analysis ran thus. Demultiplexor extracted UMIs from read 2, combined them with read 1 TCR sequence, and split reads by sample indices. V and J genes and V-J junctions were identified by Decombinator, which gave every TCR a five-part identifier that included V and J deletions. UMIs were used by Collapsinator to correct sequencing errors and PCR amplification heterogeneity, so that a UMI-based abundance was obtained for each TCR. CDR3Translator turned identifiers into nucleotide sequence, translated that sequence into amino acids, and pulled out CDR3 regions based on terminal motifs. After normalization to the amount of input RNA, error-corrected alpha and beta TCR counts from blood and skin were compared. The public reads were quality trimmed at Q25 with fastp and then assembled into clones with MiXCR by TCRdb, keeping productive beta chains. Here each entry gathers all rows of one CDR3 protein and keeps the most common genes and DNA. It is TCRdb's table, rather than the study itself, that gives the V and J calls and clone size. This sample has more than 45,000 distinct CDR3 sequences in its table, and approximately 7.2% of those were observed once. Around 9.7% of the sample belongs to the ten largest clones.

The TCR was taken from a male donor in good health.

CDR3 reads: CASSRIETQYF. The nucleotide sequence reads TGTGCCAGCAGTAGAATTGAGACCCAGTACTTC. The V and J genes are TRBV6-1 and TRBJ2-5; no D gene can be assigned with confidence. The junction carries 6 bases between V and J, which are trimmed by 5 bases and 5 bases respectively. Taken from cysteine to phenylalanine, the CDR3 has 11 residues. Just CDR3 DNA is preserved here, 33 bases in frame from base 1. Taken from the germline V gene, the CDR1 and CDR2 loops are MNHNS and SASEGT.